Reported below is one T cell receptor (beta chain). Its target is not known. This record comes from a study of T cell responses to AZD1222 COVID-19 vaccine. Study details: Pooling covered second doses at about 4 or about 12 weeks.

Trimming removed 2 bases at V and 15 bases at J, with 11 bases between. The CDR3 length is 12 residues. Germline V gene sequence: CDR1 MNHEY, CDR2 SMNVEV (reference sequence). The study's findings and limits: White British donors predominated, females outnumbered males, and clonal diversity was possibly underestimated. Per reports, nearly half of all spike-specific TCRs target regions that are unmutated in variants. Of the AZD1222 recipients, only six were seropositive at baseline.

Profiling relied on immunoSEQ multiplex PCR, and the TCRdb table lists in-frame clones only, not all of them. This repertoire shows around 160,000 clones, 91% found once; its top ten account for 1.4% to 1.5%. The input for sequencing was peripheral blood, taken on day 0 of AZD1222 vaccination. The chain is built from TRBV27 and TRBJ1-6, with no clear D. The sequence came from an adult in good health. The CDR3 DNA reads TGTGCCAGCAGTTTAGCGGGCCGGGGCCTCCACTTT. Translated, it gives CASSLAGRGLHF.